This note documents a single T cell receptor (beta chain) sequence. As yet, its antigen is unknown. A junction end diverges from the germline sequence, so it may reflect a read error. This sample is drawn from a study of tumor and adjacent non-tumor tissue in lung cancer. Across the study: Histology: about a dozen adenocarcinoma, a couple of squamous cell carcinoma, 1 small cell lung cancer. Around 4.4 million productive TCRbeta reads were obtained per sample on average. Study-wide points: In normal lung, the top 100 clones were significantly more dominant than in tumor.

This CDR3 contains 17 residues. Germline V CDR1 and CDR2: MNHEY, SVGEGT. No cell sorting was done before RNA was extracted from the tissue. TCRbeta libraries were built with three rounds of nested PCR, modified from ARM-PCR. One entry per CDR3 protein, called by TCRdb with MiXCR from the multiplex PCR reads. Found here are fewer than 100,000 distinct CDR3 sequences, just under 75% of them singletons; the top ten hold about 9.5%. This TCR was recovered from a woman aged 35 to 49 with non-small cell lung cancer. The V gene is TRBV6-2 or TRBV6-3, the J gene TRBJ2-2; TRBD1 matches at 7 bases. The specimen sequenced was lung tumor tissue. This chain's CDR3 is CASRPSVTGRLSGELFF. Here the CDR3 DNA reads TGCGCCAGCAGACCGTCCGTGACAGGGCGCCTCTCCGGGGAGCTGTTTTTT.